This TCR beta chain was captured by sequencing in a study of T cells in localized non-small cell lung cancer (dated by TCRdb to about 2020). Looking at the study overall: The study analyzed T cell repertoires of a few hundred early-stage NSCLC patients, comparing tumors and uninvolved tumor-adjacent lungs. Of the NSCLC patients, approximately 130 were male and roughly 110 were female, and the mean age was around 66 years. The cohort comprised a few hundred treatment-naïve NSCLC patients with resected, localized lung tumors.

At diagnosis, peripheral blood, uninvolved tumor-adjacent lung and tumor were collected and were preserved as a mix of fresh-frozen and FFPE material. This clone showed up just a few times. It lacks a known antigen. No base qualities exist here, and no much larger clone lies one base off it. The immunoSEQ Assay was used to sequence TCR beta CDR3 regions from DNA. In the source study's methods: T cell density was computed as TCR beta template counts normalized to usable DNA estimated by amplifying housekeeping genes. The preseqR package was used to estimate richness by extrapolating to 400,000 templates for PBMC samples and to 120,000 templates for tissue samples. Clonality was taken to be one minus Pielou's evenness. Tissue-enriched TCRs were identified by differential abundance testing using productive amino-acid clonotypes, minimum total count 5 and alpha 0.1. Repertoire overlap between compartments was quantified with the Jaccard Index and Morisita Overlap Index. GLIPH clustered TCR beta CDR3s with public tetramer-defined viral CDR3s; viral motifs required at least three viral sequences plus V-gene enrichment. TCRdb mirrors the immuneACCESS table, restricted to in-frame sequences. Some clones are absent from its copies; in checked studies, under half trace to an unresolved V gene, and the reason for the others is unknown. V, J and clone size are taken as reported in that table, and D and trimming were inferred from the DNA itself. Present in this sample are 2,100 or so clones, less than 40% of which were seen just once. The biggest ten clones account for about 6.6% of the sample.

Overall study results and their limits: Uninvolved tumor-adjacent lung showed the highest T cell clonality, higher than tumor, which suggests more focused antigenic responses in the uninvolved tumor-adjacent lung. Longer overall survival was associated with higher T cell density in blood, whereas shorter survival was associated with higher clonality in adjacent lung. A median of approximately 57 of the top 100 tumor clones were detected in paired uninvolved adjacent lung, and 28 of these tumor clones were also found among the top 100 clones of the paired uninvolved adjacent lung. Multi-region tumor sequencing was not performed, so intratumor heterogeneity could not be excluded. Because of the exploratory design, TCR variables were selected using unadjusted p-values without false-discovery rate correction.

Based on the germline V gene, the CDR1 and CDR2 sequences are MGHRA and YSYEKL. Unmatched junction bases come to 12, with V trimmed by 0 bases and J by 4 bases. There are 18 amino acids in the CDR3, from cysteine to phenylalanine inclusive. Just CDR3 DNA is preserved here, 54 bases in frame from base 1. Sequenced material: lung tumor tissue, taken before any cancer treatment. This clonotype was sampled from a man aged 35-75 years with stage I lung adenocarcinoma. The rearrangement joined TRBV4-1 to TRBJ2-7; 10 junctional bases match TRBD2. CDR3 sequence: CASSQDPLASGRRYEQYF. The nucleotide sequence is TGCGCCAGCAGCCAAGATCCCCTGGCTAGCGGGAGACGGTACGAGCAGTACTTC.